This passage covers 12 T cell receptor beta chains from one sample sequenced in a study of CD8 T cells in ankylosing spondylitis. In TCRdb, the 5' RACE reads were re-called with MiXCR into one record per CDR3 protein. The table lists 200,000 to 250,000 distinct CDR3 sequences, 32% of them singletons. The sequenced sample consisted of blood, either unsorted or a sorted T cell fraction (not recorded which). Receptors were obtained from a male donor with ankylosing spondylitis or in good health (not recorded which).

CDR3 bases: TGTGCCAGCAGCAAGGAACTATACAATGAGCAGTTCTTC. Its protein is CASSKELYNEQFF. This chain links TRBV6-2 or TRBV6-3 with TRBJ2-1; D is unclear. V was clipped by 6 bases and J by 4 bases, with 10 bases between them. The germline V gene has CDR1 MNHEY and CDR2 SVGEGT. CDR3 length: 13 residues.

The sample holds one count of this clonotype. V is TRBV3-1 and J is TRBJ1-5; D remains ambiguous. Germline values: CDR1 LGHDT, CDR2 YNNKEL (reference sequence). This CDR3 has 15 residues. V was clipped by 3 bases and J by 3 bases, with 12 bases between them. CDR3 in DNA: TGTGCCAGCAGCCAGGGTCGGTGGTCCAATCAGCCCCAGCATTTT. This translates into CASSQGRWSNQPQHF.

This chain uses TRBV6-5 with TRBJ2-7; 8 bases are a match to TRBD1. CDR1 is MNHEY, CDR2 SVGAGI, per germline. V trimming: 4 bases; J trimming: 9 bases; junction bases outside the gene matches: 2. This CDR3 is 11 amino acids long. CDR3: CASSSGTGQYF. In nucleotides, the CDR3 is TGTGCCAGCAGTTCGGGGACAGGGCAGTACTTC.

This clonotype was observed a handful of times. J is TRBJ1-2 and V is TRBV12-3 or TRBV12-4, with TRBD1 matching over 7 bases. The CDR3 runs to 12 residues. The ends lost 6 bases at V and 13 bases at J; junction bases unmatched: 11. As DNA, the CDR3 is TGTGCCAGCAGCTTGGGACAGCCGGCGTGCACCTTC. Encoded protein: CASSLGQPACTF.

This sequence joins TRBV20-1 and TRBJ2-3; 12 bases map to TRBD2. Trimming at V came to 3 bases and at J to 8 bases, leaving 6 bases not matched to a gene. The length of the CDR3 is 14 residues. Germline CDR1 and CDR2: DFQATT and SNEGSKA (reference sequence). CDR3 bases: TGCAGTGCTAGTTCTAGCGGGGGGGCAGCTACGCAGTATTTT. Translated, it gives CSASSSGGAATQYF.

The gene calls are TRBV6-1 and TRBJ1-4; D gene ambiguous. The CDR3 spans 13 residues. The germline V gene has CDR1 MNHNS and CDR2 SASEGT. The ends were cut back, 4 bases at V and 7 bases at J, with 10 bases in the middle. CDR3 in DNA: TGTGCCAGCAGTGTTTTTGTGGCTGAAAAACTGTTTTTT. Translated: CASSVFVAEKLFF.

Comments on this clonotype: One junction end does not reproduce the germline sequence, and a read error may be involved. The V and J genes are TRBV3-1 and TRBJ2-6, with D possibly being TRBD1 (5 bases). This CDR3 region has 16 residues. Germline CDR1 LGHDT, CDR2 YNNKEL (reference sequence). DNA of the CDR3: TGTGCCAGCAGCCAATCCTTAACTGGTGGGGCCAACGGCCTGACTTTC. The encoded protein is CASSQSLTGGANGLTF.

The table lists this clonotype with a few counts. V gene TRBV9 combines with J gene TRBJ2-3; TRBD2 matches at 11 bases. The CDR3 length is 16 residues. V gave up 3 bases and J gave up 0 bases; unmatched junction bases: 3. Germline CDR1 is SGDLS and CDR2 is YYNGEE. The CDR3 region is CASSARLAGSTDTQYF. DNA of the CDR3: TGTGCCAGCAGCGCCCGACTAGCGGGGAGCACAGATACGCAGTATTTT.

The J gene is TRBJ2-6, the V gene TRBV10-3; D may be TRBD2 (5 bases). The CDR3 runs to 16 residues. With 2 bases removed from V and 0 bases from J, the gap between germline ends came to 8 bases. CDR1 ENHRY and CDR2 SYGVKD come from the germline V gene. CDR3 DNA: TGTGCCATCAGTGAGGTTGGAGGCTCTGGGGCCAACGTCCTGACTTTC. Protein sequence: CAISEVGGSGANVLTF.

This chain links TRBV11-1 with TRBJ2-3; tentative D call: TRBD2 (7 bases). V shed 7 bases and J shed 2 bases, with 16 bases lying between them. The CDR3 is 15 residues long. Germline values: CDR1 SGHAT, CDR2 FQDESV (reference sequence). The CDR3 DNA reads as TGTGCCAGCAATTTGGGGGCGGGGGCCACAGATACGCAGTATTTT. It is translated as CASNLGAGATDTQYF.

The chain links TRBV5-6 to TRBJ2-7; perhaps TRBD1 as D (5 bases). Germline-derived CDR1 and CDR2 are SGHDT and YYEEEE. V lost 0 bases and J 1 base, leaving 8 bases between the germline ends. CDR3 size: 14 residues. CDR3 residues: CASSLVQGSYEQYF. CDR3 in DNA: TGTGCCAGCAGCTTGGTGCAGGGTTCCTACGAGCAGTACTTC. Based on the CDR3 plus reference TRBV5-6 and TRBJ2-7, the full variable domain is DAGVTQSPTHLIKTRGQQVTLRCSPKSGHDTVSWYQQALGQGPQFIFQYYEEEERQRGNFPDRFSGHQFPNYSSELNVNALLLGDSALYLCASSLVQGSYEQYFGPGTRLTVT.

The genes are TRBV6-5 and TRBJ2-1, with 8 bases that match TRBD1. Germline CDR1 is MNHEY and CDR2 is SVGAGI. This CDR3 is built from 15 residues. The V gene end was trimmed by 4 bases and the J gene end by 7 bases; junction bases not matched to a gene: 9. CDR3 amino acids: CASSLTGDLLNEQFF. In DNA form, the CDR3 reads TGTGCCAGCAGTTTGACAGGGGACTTGTTGAATGAGCAGTTCTTC.